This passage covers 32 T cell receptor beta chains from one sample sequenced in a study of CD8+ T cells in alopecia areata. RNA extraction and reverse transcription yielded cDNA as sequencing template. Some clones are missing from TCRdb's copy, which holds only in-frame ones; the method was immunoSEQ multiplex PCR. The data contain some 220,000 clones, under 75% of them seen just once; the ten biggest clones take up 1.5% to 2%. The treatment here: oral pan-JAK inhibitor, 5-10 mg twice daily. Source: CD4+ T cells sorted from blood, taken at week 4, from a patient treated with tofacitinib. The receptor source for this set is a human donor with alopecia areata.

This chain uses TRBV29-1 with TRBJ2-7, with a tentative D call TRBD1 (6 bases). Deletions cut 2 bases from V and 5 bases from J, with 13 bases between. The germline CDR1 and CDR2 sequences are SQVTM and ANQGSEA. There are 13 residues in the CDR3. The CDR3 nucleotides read TGCAGCGTTGAACAGGGGAAGACCGACGAGCAGTACTTC. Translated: CSVEQGKTDEQYF.

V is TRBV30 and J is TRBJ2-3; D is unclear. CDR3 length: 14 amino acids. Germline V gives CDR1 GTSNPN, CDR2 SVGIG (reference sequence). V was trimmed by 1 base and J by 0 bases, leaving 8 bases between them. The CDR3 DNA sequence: TGTGCCTGGAGTGATGGGCTAAGCACAGATACGCAGTATTTT. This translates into CAWSDGLSTDTQYF.

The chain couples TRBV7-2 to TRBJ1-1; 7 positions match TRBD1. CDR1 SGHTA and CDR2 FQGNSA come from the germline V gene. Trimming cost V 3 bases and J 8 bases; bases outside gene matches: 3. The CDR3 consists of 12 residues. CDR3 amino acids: CASSFNRGEAFF. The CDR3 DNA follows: TGTGCCAGCAGCTTTAACAGGGGAGAAGCTTTCTTT.

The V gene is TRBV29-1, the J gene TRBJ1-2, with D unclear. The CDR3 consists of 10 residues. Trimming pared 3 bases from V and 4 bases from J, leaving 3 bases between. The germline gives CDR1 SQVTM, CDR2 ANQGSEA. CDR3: CSVDTYGYTF. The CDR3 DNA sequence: TGCAGCGTTGATACCTATGGCTACACCTTC.

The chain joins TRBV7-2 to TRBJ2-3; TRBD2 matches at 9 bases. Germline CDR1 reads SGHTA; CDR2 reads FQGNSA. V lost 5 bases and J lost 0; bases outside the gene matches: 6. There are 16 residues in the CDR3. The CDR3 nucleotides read TGTGCCAGCAGCCGCTCTAGCGGGGCCAGCACAGATACGCAGTATTTT. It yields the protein CASSRSSGASTDTQYF.

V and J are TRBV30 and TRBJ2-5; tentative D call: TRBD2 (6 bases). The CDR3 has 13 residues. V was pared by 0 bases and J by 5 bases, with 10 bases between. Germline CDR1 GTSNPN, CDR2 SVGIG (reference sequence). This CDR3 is CAWSVRAGETQYF. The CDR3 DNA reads TGTGCCTGGAGTGTAAGGGCGGGGGAGACCCAGTACTTC. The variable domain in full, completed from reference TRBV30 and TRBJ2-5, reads SQTIHQWPATLVQPVGSPLSLECTVEGTSNPNLYWYRQAAGRGLQLLFYSVGIGQISSEVPQNLSASRPQDRQFILSSKKLLLSDSGFYLCAWSVRAGETQYFGPGTRLLVL.

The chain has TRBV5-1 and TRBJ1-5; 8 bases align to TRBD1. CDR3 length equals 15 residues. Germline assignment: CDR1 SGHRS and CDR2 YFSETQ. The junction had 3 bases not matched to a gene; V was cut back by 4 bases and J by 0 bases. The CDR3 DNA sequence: TGCGCCAGCAGCGACAGGGGTTATAGCAATCAGCCCCAGCATTTT. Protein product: CASSDRGYSNQPQHF.

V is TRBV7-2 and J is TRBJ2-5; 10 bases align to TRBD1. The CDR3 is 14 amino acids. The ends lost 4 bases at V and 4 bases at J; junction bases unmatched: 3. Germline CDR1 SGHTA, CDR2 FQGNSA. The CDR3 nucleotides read TGTGCCAGCAGCTCTAGGACAGGGGGAGAGACCCAGTACTTC. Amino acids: CASSSRTGGETQYF.

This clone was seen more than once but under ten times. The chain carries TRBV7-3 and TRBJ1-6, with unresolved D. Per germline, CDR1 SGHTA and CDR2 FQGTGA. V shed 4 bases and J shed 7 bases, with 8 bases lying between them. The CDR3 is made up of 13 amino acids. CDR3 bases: TGTGCCAGCAGCTGGGGAAGGAATTCACCCCTCCACTTT. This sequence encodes CASSWGRNSPLHF.

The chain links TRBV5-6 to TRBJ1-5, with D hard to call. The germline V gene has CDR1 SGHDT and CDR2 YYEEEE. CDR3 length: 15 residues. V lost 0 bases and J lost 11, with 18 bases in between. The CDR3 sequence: CASSLGSGYSLAQHF. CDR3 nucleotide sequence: TGTGCCAGCAGCTTGGGATCGGGTTACTCGCTCGCCCAGCATTTT.

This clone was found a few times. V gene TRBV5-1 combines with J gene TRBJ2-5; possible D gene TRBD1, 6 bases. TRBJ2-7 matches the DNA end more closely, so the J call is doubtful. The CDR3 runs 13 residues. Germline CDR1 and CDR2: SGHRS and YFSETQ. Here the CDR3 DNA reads TGCGCCAGCAGCTCGGGACAACCCTACGAGCAGTACTTC. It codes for CASSSGQPYEQYF.

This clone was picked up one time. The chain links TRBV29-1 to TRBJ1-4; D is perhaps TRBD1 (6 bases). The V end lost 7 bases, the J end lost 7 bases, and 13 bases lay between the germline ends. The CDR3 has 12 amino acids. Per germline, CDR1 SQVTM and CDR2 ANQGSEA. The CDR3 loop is CSAQAQGEKLFF. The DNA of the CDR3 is TGCAGCGCCCAAGCACAGGGTGAAAAACTGTTTTTT.

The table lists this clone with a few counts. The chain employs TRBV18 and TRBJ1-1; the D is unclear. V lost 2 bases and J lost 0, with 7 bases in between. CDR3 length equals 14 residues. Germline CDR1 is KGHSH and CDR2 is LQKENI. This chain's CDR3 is CASSPSTVNTEAFF. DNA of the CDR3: TGTGCCAGCTCACCATCAACGGTGAACACTGAAGCTTTCTTT.

The CDR3 DNA reads as TGTGCCAGCAGCTTGGAGGGACAGGGTCTCGCCGAAGCTTTCTTT. Its translation is CASSLEGQGLAEAFF. The chain employs TRBV5-6 and TRBJ1-1; TRBD1 aligns across 9 bases. J gave up 8 bases and V 0 bases, and 8 bases lay outside the gene matches. Germline V gives CDR1 SGHDT, CDR2 YYEEEE. This CDR3 region has 15 residues.

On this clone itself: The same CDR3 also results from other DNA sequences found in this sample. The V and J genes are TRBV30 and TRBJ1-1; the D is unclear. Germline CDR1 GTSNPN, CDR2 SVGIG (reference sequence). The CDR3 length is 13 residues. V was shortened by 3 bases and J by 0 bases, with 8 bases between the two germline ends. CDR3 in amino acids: CAWRRGMNTEAFF. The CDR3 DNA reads TGTGCCTGGAGACGAGGCATGAACACTGAAGCTTTCTTT.

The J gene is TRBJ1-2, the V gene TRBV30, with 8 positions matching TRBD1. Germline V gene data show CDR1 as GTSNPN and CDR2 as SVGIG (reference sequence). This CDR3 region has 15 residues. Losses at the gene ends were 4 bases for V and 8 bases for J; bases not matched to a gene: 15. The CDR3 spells CAWKQGEGSWFGYTF. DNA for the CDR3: TGTGCCTGGAAACAGGGGGAAGGTTCTTGGTTCGGCTACACCTTC.

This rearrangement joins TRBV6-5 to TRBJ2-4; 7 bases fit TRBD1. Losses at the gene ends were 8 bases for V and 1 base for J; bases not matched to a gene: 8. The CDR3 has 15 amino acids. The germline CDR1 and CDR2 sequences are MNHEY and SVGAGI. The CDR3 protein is CASGLTGSAKNIQYF. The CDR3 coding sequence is TGTGCCAGCGGATTGACAGGGAGCGCCAAAAACATTCAGTACTTC.

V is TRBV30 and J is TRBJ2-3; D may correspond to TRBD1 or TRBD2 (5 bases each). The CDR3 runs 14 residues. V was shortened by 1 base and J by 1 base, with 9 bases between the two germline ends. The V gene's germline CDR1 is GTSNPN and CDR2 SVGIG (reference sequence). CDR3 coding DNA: TGTGCCTGGAGTGGCAGGGACGGCACAGATACGCAGTATTTT. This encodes CAWSGRDGTDTQYF. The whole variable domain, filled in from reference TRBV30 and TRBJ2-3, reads SQTIHQWPATLVQPVGSPLSLECTVEGTSNPNLYWYRQAAGRGLQLLFYSVGIGQISSEVPQNLSASRPQDRQFILSSKKLLLSDSGFYLCAWSGRDGTDTQYFGPGTRLTVL.

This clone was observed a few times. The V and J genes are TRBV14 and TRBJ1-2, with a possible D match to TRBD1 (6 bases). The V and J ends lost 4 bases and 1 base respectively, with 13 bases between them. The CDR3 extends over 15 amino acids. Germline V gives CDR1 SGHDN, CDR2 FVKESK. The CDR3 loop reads CASSPRGEVNYGYTF. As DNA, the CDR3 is TGTGCCAGCAGCCCCAGGGGAGAAGTTAACTATGGCTACACCTTC.

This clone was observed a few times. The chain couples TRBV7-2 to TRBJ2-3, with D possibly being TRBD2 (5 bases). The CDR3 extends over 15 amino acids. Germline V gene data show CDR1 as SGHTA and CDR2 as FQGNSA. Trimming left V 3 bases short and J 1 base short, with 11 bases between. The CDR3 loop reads CASSFQAEGTDTQYF. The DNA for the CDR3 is TGTGCCAGCAGCTTCCAAGCGGAGGGCACAGATACGCAGTATTTT.

The CDR3 loop is CASSYEAGQDATQYF. The CDR3, as DNA: TGTGCCAGCAGTTATGAGGCGGGACAGGACGCGACCCAGTACTTC. V and J are TRBV6-5 and TRBJ2-5, with 8 bases lining up with TRBD1. The CDR3 spans 15 residues. The germline V gene has CDR1 MNHEY and CDR2 SVGAGI. Trimming cost V 3 bases and J 7 bases; bases outside gene matches: 10.

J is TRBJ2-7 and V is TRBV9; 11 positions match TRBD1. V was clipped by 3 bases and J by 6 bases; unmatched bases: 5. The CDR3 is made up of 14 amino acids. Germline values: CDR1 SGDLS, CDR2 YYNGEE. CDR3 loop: CASSEGTGGSEQYF. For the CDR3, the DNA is TGTGCCAGCAGCGAGGGGACAGGGGGTAGCGAGCAGTACTTC.

The CDR3 DNA is TGTGCCAGCAGCGAAGCAACTAATGAGCAGTTCTTC. This translates into CASSEATNEQFF. The chain combines TRBV9 with TRBJ2-1; D ambiguous. Trimming removed 3 bases at V and 7 bases at J, with 8 bases between. Per the germline V gene, CDR1 is SGDLS and CDR2 is YYNGEE. The CDR3 has 12 residues. Variable domain in full (rest from reference TRBV9 and TRBJ2-1): DSGVTQTPKHLITATGQRVTLRCSPRSGDLSVYWYQQSLDQGLQFLIQYYNGEERAKGNILERFSAQQFPDLHSELNLSSLELGDSALYFCASSEATNEQFFGPGTRLTVL.

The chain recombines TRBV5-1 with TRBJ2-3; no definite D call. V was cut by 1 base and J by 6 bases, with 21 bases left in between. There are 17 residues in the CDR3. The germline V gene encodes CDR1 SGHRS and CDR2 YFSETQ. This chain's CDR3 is CASSLYSAQGHADTQYF. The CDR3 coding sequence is TGCGCCAGCAGCTTGTATTCGGCACAAGGTCATGCCGATACGCAGTATTTT.

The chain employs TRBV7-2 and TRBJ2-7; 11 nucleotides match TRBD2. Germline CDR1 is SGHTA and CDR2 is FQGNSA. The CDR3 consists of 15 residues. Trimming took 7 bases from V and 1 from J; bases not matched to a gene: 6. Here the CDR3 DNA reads TGTGCCAGCACCTATAGCGGGGGGGTGTCCTACGAGCAGTACTTC. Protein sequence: CASTYSGGVSYEQYF.

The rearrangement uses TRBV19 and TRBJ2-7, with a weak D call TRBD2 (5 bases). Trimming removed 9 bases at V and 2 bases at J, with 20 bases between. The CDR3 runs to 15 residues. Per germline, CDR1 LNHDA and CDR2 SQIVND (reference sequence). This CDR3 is CASIGLVGDTYEQYF. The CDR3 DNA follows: TGTGCCAGCATAGGACTCGTCGGGGATACCTACGAGCAGTACTTC.

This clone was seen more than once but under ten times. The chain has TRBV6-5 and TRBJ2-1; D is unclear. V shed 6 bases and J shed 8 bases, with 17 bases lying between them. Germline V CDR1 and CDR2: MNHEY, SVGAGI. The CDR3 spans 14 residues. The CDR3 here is CASSQAPGFYEQFF. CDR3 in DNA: TGTGCCAGCAGCCAAGCCCCCGGGTTTTATGAGCAGTTCTTC.

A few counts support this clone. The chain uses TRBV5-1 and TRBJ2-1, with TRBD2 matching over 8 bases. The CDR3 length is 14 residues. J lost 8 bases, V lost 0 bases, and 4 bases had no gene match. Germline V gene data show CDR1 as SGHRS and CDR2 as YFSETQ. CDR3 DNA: TGCGCCAGCAGCTTGGTAGGACTAGCCTATGAGCAGTTCTTC. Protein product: CASSLVGLAYEQFF.

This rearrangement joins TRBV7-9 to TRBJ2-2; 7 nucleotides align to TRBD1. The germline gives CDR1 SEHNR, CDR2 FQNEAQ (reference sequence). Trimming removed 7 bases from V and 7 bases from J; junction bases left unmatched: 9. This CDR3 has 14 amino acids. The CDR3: CASNLEGAIGELFF. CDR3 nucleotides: TGTGCCAGCAACCTCGAGGGGGCGATCGGGGAGCTGTTTTTT.

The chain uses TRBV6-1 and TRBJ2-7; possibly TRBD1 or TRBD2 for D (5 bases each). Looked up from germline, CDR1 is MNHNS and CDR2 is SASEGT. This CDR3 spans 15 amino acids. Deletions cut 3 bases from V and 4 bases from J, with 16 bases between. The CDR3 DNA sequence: TGTGCCAGCAGTGAGCATTGGGGTGGGACGTACGAGCAGTACTTC. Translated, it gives CASSEHWGGTYEQYF.

As DNA, the CDR3 is TGTGCCAGCTCACCAGGCTTCACTGAAGCTTTCTTT. It yields the protein CASSPGFTEAFF. The chain uses TRBV18 and TRBJ1-1; D remains ambiguous. The CDR3 contains 12 residues. Germline-derived CDR1 and CDR2 are KGHSH and LQKENI. Trimming left V 2 bases short and J 4 bases short, with 5 bases between. Variable domain in full (rest from reference TRBV18 and TRBJ1-1): NAGVMQNPRHLVRRRGQEARLRCSPMKGHSHVYWYRQLPEEGLKFMVYLQKENIIDESGMPKERFSAEFPKEGPSILRIQQVVRGDSAAYFCASSPGFTEAFFGQGTRLTVV.

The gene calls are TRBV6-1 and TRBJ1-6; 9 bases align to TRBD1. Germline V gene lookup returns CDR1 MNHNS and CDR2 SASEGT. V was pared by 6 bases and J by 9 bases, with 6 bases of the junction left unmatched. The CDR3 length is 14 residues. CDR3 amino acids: CASRSGTGLSPLHF. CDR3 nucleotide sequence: TGTGCCAGCAGGTCAGGGACAGGGCTTTCACCCCTCCACTTT.